A single sample is the source of the 22 T cell receptor beta chains below, sequenced in a study of blood T cell repertoires in COVID-19. Sequencing used immunoSEQ multiplex PCR; TCRdb keeps in-frame clones, though not all of them. Among roughly 250,000 clones listed, roughly 87% were seen once. Sequencing was performed on peripheral blood. These receptors were collected from a man in his 60s who had recovered from COVID-19.

The chain joins TRBV11-3 to TRBJ2-1; 7 nucleotides match TRBD1. Germline V gene sequence: CDR1 SGHNT, CDR2 YENEEA. The CDR3 is 14 amino acids. The junction had 9 bases not matched to a gene; V was cut back by 5 bases and J by 8 bases. The CDR3 loop is CASSLDYRGYEQFF. The CDR3 region has the DNA TGTGCCAGCAGCCTCGATTACAGGGGTTATGAGCAGTTCTTC.

The chain has TRBV30 and TRBJ1-1; weak D call: TRBD1 (6 bases). Trimming stripped 4 bases from V and 2 bases from J, with 14 bases between. CDR1 GTSNPN and CDR2 SVGIG come from the germline V gene (reference sequence). The CDR3 is 14 amino acids. CDR3 DNA: TGTGCCTGGACTCAGCAGGGGTTTAACACTGAAGCTTTCTTT. This sequence encodes CAWTQQGFNTEAFF.

This clone was found a few times. The chain joins TRBV27 to TRBJ2-2; 13 bases are a match to TRBD2. Germline CDR1 reads MNHEY; CDR2 reads SMNVEV (reference sequence). V shed 5 bases, J shed 0 bases, and the junction held 3 bases outside the gene matches. The CDR3 has 17 residues. This chain's CDR3 is CASSLTSGGANTGELFF. The CDR3 DNA reads TGTGCCAGCAGTCTAACTAGCGGGGGGGCGAACACCGGGGAGCTGTTTTTT.

The V and J genes are TRBV7-2 and TRBJ1-6; D might be TRBD1 (5 bases). The V gene's germline CDR1 is SGHTA and CDR2 FQGNSA. Trimming took 1 base from V and 7 from J, leaving 11 bases between them. This CDR3 has 15 residues. This chain's CDR3 is CASSLGGHTNSPLHF. DNA of the CDR3: TGTGCCAGCAGCTTAGGGGGCCACACAAATTCACCCCTCCACTTT.

The chain recombines TRBV4-1 with TRBJ2-1; 9 bases agree with TRBD1. CDR1 is MGHRA, CDR2 YSYEKL, per germline. The CDR3 is made up of 16 amino acids. The V segment lost 5 bases and the J segment 2 bases; nucleotides outside the gene matches: 7. The CDR3: CASSASGTGPYNEQFF. The CDR3 DNA reads as TGCGCCAGCAGCGCTTCCGGGACAGGGCCCTACAATGAGCAGTTCTTC.

The chain couples TRBV11-3 to TRBJ2-1, with D tentatively TRBD2 (5 bases). Germline-derived CDR1 and CDR2 are SGHNT and YENEEA. This CDR3 contains 16 residues. V was clipped by 5 bases and J by 4 bases, with 18 bases between them. CDR3: CASSPRTAERYNEQFF. In DNA, the CDR3 is TGTGCCAGCAGCCCTAGGACCGCTGAGCGGTACAATGAGCAGTTCTTC.

The chain uses TRBV7-8 and TRBJ1-2; 8 positions match TRBD1. Germline assignment: CDR1 SGHVS and CDR2 FQNEAQ. V lost 8 bases to trimming and J lost 7 bases; unmatched junction nucleotides: 15. CDR3 size: 15 residues. The CDR3 region has the DNA TGTGCCAGCGGTCTCCCAGGGGGCTTGAGGTCTGGCTACACCTTC. Translated: CASGLPGGLRSGYTF.

This clone was seen a single time. This chain connects TRBV5-4 to TRBJ2-1, with D perhaps TRBD2 (5 bases). Germline-derived CDR1 and CDR2 are SGHNT and YYREEE (reference sequence). The CDR3 has 14 amino acids. V lost 1 base, J lost 6 bases, and 11 bases lay in between. CDR3: CASSLISALNEQFF. The CDR3 nucleotides are TGTGCCAGCAGCTTGATTAGCGCTCTCAATGAGCAGTTCTTC.

The V call is TRBV7-9, the J call TRBJ1-6; D possibly corresponds to TRBD1 (5 bases). V shed 1 base and J shed 7 bases, with 14 bases lying between them. Germline assignment: CDR1 SEHNR and CDR2 FQNEAQ (reference sequence). CDR3 length: 16 residues. CDR3 in amino acids: CASSLVVGLGNSPLHF. The CDR3 coding sequence is TGTGCCAGCAGCTTAGTAGTGGGACTGGGGAATTCACCCCTCCACTTT.

V usage is TRBV5-5 and J usage is TRBJ1-2, with D perhaps matching TRBD1 (6 bases). V was pared by 4 bases and J by 4 bases, with 11 bases between. Germline CDR1 is SGHKS and CDR2 is YYEKEE (reference sequence). The CDR3 runs to 13 residues. The chain's CDR3 is CASSLQGSYGYTF. The CDR3 bases are TGTGCCAGCAGCCTACAGGGAAGCTATGGCTACACCTTC.

V and J are TRBV11-2 and TRBJ1-3; the match to TRBD1 covers 9 bases. Germline loops: CDR1 SGHAT, CDR2 FQNNGV. The CDR3 has 16 residues. J was trimmed by 0 bases and V by 5 bases; bases with no gene match: 5. The CDR3 loop is CASSGRDRASGNTIYF. CDR3 in DNA: TGTGCCAGCAGCGGACGGGACAGGGCCTCTGGAAACACCATATATTTT.

The V and J genes are TRBV3-1 (or the pseudogene TRBV3-2) and TRBJ1-5; maybe TRBD1 (5 bases). The CDR3 totals 16 residues. Between the trimmed V and J ends, which lost 3 bases and 2 bases, there was a span of 14 bases. Germline assignment: CDR1 LGHDT and CDR2 YNNKEL (reference sequence). The CDR3 nucleotides read TGTGCCAGCAGCCAGGGTCCTACGGGGGGCAATCAGCCCCAGCATTTT. This codes for CASSQGPTGGNQPQHF.

The V call is TRBV6-5, the J call TRBJ2-7, with 9 bases fitting TRBD2. The J segment lost 1 base and the V segment lost 5 bases, leaving 3 bases of the junction unmatched. CDR3 length: 14 residues. The germline V gene encodes CDR1 MNHEY and CDR2 SVGAGI. The CDR3 protein is CASSKRGESYEQYF. CDR3 coding DNA: TGTGCCAGCAGTAAGCGGGGGGAATCCTACGAGCAGTACTTC.

This clone was seen repeatedly, ten times or more. The chain couples TRBV5-1 to TRBJ2-2; 7 nucleotides match TRBD1. The ends lost 1 base at V and 4 bases at J; junction bases unmatched: 7. The germline CDR1 and CDR2 sequences are SGHRS and YFSETQ. The CDR3 length is 16 residues. CDR3 amino acids: CASSLSWAGGTGELFF. The CDR3 DNA sequence: TGCGCCAGCAGCTTGTCTTGGGCAGGGGGCACCGGGGAGCTGTTTTTT.

This clone was counted only a few times. The V call is TRBV10-3, the J call TRBJ1-2; TRBD1 agrees at 7 bases. The CDR3 has 17 residues. Looked up from germline, CDR1 is ENHRY and CDR2 is SYGVKD. J lost 1 base, V lost 3 bases, and 11 bases had no gene match. CDR3 amino acids: CAISDRKAGQFNYGYTF. As DNA, the CDR3 is TGTGCCATCAGTGACCGAAAGGCGGGACAGTTTAACTATGGCTACACCTTC.

The chain couples TRBV7-9 to TRBJ2-3, with 12 bases that match TRBD2. The trim removed 3 bases at V and 0 bases at J, leaving 7 bases unmatched. The CDR3 covers 18 residues. CDR1 and CDR2 from the germline V gene are SEHNR and FQNEAQ (reference sequence). In DNA, the CDR3 is TGTGCCAGCAGCTTTGTCTTGACTAGCGGGGGAAGCACAGATACGCAGTATTTT. Its translation: CASSFVLTSGGSTDTQYF. Filled out from reference TRBV7-9 and TRBJ2-3, the complete variable domain reads DTGVSQNPRHKITKRGQNVTFRCDPISEHNRLYWYRQTLGQGPEFLTYFQNEAQLEKSRLLSDRFSAERPKGSFSTLEIQRTEQGDSAMYLCASSFVLTSGGSTDTQYFGPGTRLTVL.

A single count supports this clone. V is TRBV5-1 and J is TRBJ2-2; weak D call: TRBD1 (6 bases). Trimming took off 2 bases at V and 1 base at J, with 12 bases between the two ends. From germline, CDR1 is SGHRS and CDR2 YFSETQ. The CDR3 extends over 16 amino acids. CDR3 in DNA: TGCGCCAGCAGCTTACAGGGCTCCCTGAACACCGGGGAGCTGTTTTTT. It yields the protein CASSLQGSLNTGELFF.

This clone was detected once. The gene calls are TRBV5-1 and TRBJ2-1; D might be TRBD2 (6 bases). CDR3 size: 15 residues. V was trimmed by 3 bases and J by 4 bases, leaving 14 bases between them. From germline, CDR1 is SGHRS and CDR2 YFSETQ. This chain's CDR3 is CASSSDPGVYNEQFF. CDR3 DNA sequence: TGCGCCAGCAGCTCCGACCCGGGAGTTTACAATGAGCAGTTCTTC.

V gene TRBV7-9 combines with J gene TRBJ2-1, with a tentative D call TRBD2 (6 bases). V lost 1 base and J lost 5, with 15 bases in between. The CDR3 totals 16 residues. Germline CDR1 is SEHNR and CDR2 is FQNEAQ (reference sequence). The CDR3 protein is CASSLVGDSGDNEQFF. As DNA, the CDR3 is TGTGCCAGCAGCTTAGTGGGGGATAGCGGAGACAATGAGCAGTTCTTC.

This clone turned up a few times. The rearrangement links TRBV24-1 to TRBJ1-5; 9 nucleotides agree with TRBD1. V shed 3 bases, J shed 6 bases, and the junction held 11 bases outside the gene matches. Germline V gene lookup returns CDR1 KGHDR and CDR2 SFDVKD. The CDR3 sequence is 17 residues long. The chain's CDR3 is CATSDPLSGTGPQPQHF. CDR3 nucleotide sequence: TGTGCCACCAGTGATCCATTATCCGGGACAGGGCCTCAGCCCCAGCATTTT.

V usage is TRBV7-8 and J usage is TRBJ2-5; 9 bases fit TRBD1. Losses at the gene ends were 5 bases for V and 0 bases for J; bases not matched to a gene: 4. Germline V CDR1 and CDR2: SGHVS, FQNEAQ. This CDR3 contains 15 residues. DNA for the CDR3: TGTGCCAGCAGCGGGGGGACAGGGTACCAAGAGACCCAGTACTTC. Translated, it gives CASSGGTGYQETQYF.

The chain has TRBV12-5 and TRBJ1-1; no clear D gene. Germline lookup yields CDR1 LGHNT and CDR2 FRNRAP. V lost 2 bases, J lost 7 bases, and 5 bases lay in between. The CDR3 runs 11 residues. The DNA of the CDR3 is TGTGCTAGTGGTTTGCTGAGTGAAGCTTTCTTT. It specifies CASGLLSEAFF.